This T cell receptor (beta chain) appears in the sequencing data of a study of patients and donors after allogeneic stem cell transplantation. One entry per CDR3 protein results from TCRdb running MiXCR on the RT-PCR reads. The sample records about 960,000 distinct CDR3 sequences, approximately 18% being singletons. This clonotype has a count of ten or more. The V gene end was trimmed by 3 bases and the J gene end by 5 bases; junction bases not matched to a gene: 6. The CDR3 length is 15 residues. Germline-derived CDR1 and CDR2 are KGHDR and SFDVKD. What was sequenced was blood, either unsorted or a sorted T cell fraction (not recorded which). V is TRBV24-1 and J is TRBJ1-2, with 9 bases aligning to TRBD1. The TCR was taken from a human donor who was either an allogeneic HSCT recipient or a stem cell or donor lymphocyte infusion donor (not recorded which). It is not recorded whose cells these are; they may come from a transplant donor. CDR3: CATSDPGQGQYGYTF. The CDR3 DNA follows: TGTGCCACCAGTGATCCGGGACAGGGACAATATGGCTACACCTTC.